Following are 5 T cell receptor beta chains from one sample sequenced in a study of T-cell reconstitution after alpha-beta-depleted transplantation in children. The TCRbeta library incorporated unique molecular identifiers. TCRdb fed the PCR reads into MiXCR, producing one record per CDR3 protein. The sample has 450,000 to 550,000 distinct CDR3 sequences; around 10% are singletons. The material was PBMCs, mostly from graft donor cells, obtained 180 days after TCRalphabeta/CD19-depleted stem cell transplant. Every receptor here comes from a female patient between 2 and 15 years old who had a stem cell transplant for aplastic anemia, so the T cells may come from the graft donor.

J is TRBJ2-7 and V is TRBV7-2; TRBD1 is a possible D gene (6 bases). Germline loops: CDR1 SGHTA, CDR2 FQGNSA. Deletions cut 4 bases from V and 0 bases from J, with 13 bases between. CDR3 length: 15 residues. The CDR3 bases are TGTGCCAGCAGCTCGGACAGCGACCCCTCCTACGAGCAGTACGTC. This translates into CASSSDSDPSYEQYV.

A few counts support this clonotype. The J gene is TRBJ2-3, the V gene TRBV13, with TRBD2 matching 9 bases. Germline CDR1 reads PRHDT; CDR2 reads FYEKMQ (reference sequence). After removal of 7 bases from V and 6 bases from J, the junction contained 5 bases not matched to a gene. CDR3 length: 13 amino acids. The chain's CDR3 is CASTIAGVDTQYF. CDR3 nucleotides: TGTGCCAGCACTATAGCGGGAGTGGATACGCAGTATTTT. The whole variable domain, remainder taken from reference TRBV13 and TRBJ2-3, is AAGVIQSPRHLIKEKRETATLKCYPIPRHDTVYWYQQGPGQDPQFLISFYEKMQSDKGSIPDRFSAQQFSDYHSELNMSSLELGDSALYFCASTIAGVDTQYFGPGTRLTVL.

This chain joins TRBV5-1 and TRBJ2-7, with D perhaps TRBD2 (5 bases). The CDR3 has 15 residues. Per germline, CDR1 SGHRS and CDR2 YFSETQ. V lost 0 bases and J 6 bases, leaving 16 bases between the germline ends. The CDR3, as DNA: TGCGCCAGCAGCTTGGCCGCCCTAGCTGGCGGCGAGCAGTACGTC. This gives the protein CASSLAALAGGEQYV.

The chain has TRBV30 and TRBJ2-7; no clear D gene. This CDR3 is 12 amino acids long. V lost 3 bases to trimming and J lost 2 bases, with 8 bases between them. Per germline, CDR1 GTSNPN and CDR2 SVGIG (reference sequence). CDR3 bases: TGTGCCTGGAGCCGAGGAGCCTACGAGCAGTACGTC. Its protein product is CAWSRGAYEQYV.

The rearrangement links TRBV12-3 or TRBV12-4 to TRBJ2-7; 11 nucleotides agree with TRBD2. The CDR3 loop spans 16 amino acids. V dropped 4 bases and J dropped 0; count of bases not matched to a gene: 5. CDR3 sequence (DNA): TGTGCCAGCAGTTCCTCCGGGACTAGCGGCTCCTACGAGCAGTACTTC. Encoded protein: CASSSSGTSGSYEQYF.